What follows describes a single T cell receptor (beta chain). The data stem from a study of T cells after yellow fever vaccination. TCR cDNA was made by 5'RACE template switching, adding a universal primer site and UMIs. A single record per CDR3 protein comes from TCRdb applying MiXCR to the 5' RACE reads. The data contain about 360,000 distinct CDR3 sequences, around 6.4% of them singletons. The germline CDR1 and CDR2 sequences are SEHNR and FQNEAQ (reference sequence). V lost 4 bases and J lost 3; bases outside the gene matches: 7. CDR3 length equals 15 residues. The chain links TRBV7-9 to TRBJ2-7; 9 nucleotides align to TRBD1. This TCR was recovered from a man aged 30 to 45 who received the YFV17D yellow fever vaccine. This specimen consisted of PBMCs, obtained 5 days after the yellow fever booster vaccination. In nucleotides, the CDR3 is TGTGCCAGCAGCTCAACCGGGACAGGGAACTACGAGCAGTACTTC. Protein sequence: CASSSTGTGNYEQYF.